This TCR beta chain emerged from a study of T cells in Graves' hyperthyroidism and ophthalmopathy (dated by TCRdb to the late 2010s). In terms of the full investigation: Peripheral blood samples were taken at initial diagnosis, before any treatment was given. Prospective prediction of ophthalmopathy was tested in an independent validation cohort of fewer than 20 hyperthyroidism patients and approximately 17 patients who later progressed to ophthalmopathy. The paper reports TCR Vbeta CDR3 sequencing of 140 or so peripheral blood samples: over 40 ophthalmopathy, fewer than 85 hyperthyroidism and roughly 17 progressor patients. Thyroid tissue and blood T-cell repertoires from over 5 Graves' hyperthyroidism patients were also compared in the study. To identify TCR V-J signatures that set the groups apart, the researchers used a discovery cohort of roughly 100 patients, made up of around 42 with Graves' ophthalmopathy and some 56 with stable Graves' hyperthyroidism. After blood sampling, hyperthyroidism patients were treated with methimazole at a starting dose of 30 mg daily, and ophthalmopathy patients were treated with high-dose intravenous methylprednisolone. The 85 to 100 discovery patients were randomly split 7:3 into training and test sets. Results the study describes overall, beyond this receptor: Most expanded thyroid clonotypes (frequency above 0.001) were also detected in blood, a finding suggesting that blood repertoires may reflect thyroid immune responses. No statistical method was used to set the sample size in advance, and investigators knew the group allocation. Ophthalmopathy was separated from stable hyperthyroidism by a 13 V-J signature model, with roughly 88% sensitivity and about 84% specificity obtained in cross-validation and 80%/75% obtained in testing. In validation, the model predicted progression to ophthalmopathy with 55% to 71% sensitivity and over 72% specificity, a median of about 6.7 months before onset.

Amplification of TCR beta CDR3 regions was carried out from RNA transcripts. The TCR CDR3 was subjected to a first round of RT-PCR using the HTBI primer set and the Qiagen OneStep RT-PCR kit. Libraries were constructed in a second round of multiplex PCR, after which size selection and purification were carried out. Paired-end sequencing of the libraries was performed with 100 bp reads on an Illumina HiSeq2000. In the original analysis: SOAPnuke was used to process the raw data, with reads discarded if the reads contained adapters or uncalled bases, had a mean Phred below 15, or lacked an exact constant-primer or identifier match. COPE v1.2.5 was used to merge the high-quality paired reads, and each unique nucleotide sequence was defined as a clonotype. MiTCR v1.1 was used to align the clonotypes against IMGT TRBV, TRBD and TRBJ reference segments. Only V-J combinations with frequency above 0.0001, covering roughly 99% of repertoires, were analysed. The TCS score was defined as the ratio of F50 (clonal expansion) to E x V (chaos), calculated using BLOSUM62-based TCRdist between CDR3 peptides within each V-J. Welch's t-statistics and random forest reduced fewer than 550 V-J features to 13, which were used in a naive Bayes classifier (R e1071). Using fastp at Q25 and MiXCR, TCRdb reprocessed the public reads and kept productive beta chains. One record per CDR3 amino acid sequence lists the most common genes and DNA. In this record, the V and J calls reflect TCRdb's handling and not the investigators' own analysis. For this sample there are 550,000 to 650,000 distinct CDR3 sequences; around 14% appear just once. Of the sample, 5% to 7% is held by the ten largest clones.

The hyperthyroidism patients were between 18 and 65 years old and newly diagnosed, with a disease duration of less than 2 months. Any patient with an uncontrolled infection, another autoimmune disease, pregnancy or lactation was excluded. Diagnoses were based on clinical symptoms, serum thyroxine and TRAb, thyroid ultrasound and orbital computed tomography. Blood from progressor patients was collected at the time of first diagnosis with hyperthyroidism, before any ophthalmopathy symptoms had appeared. PBMCs were isolated from 7.5 to 10 ml of fresh peripheral blood by Ficoll-Paque density gradient centrifugation. Patients classed as progressors first received a Graves' hyperthyroidism diagnosis and then went on to develop ophthalmopathy during follow-up. Total RNA was extracted using Trizol reagent, and RNA quality was assessed on an Agilent 2100 Bioanalyzer. V is trimmed back by 8 bases and J by 0 bases, and the junction contains 6 bases that no gene match accounts for. Including the terminal cysteine and phenylalanine, the CDR3 comprises 15 residues. Solely the CDR3 DNA is kept, with 45 bases framed from the first base. CDR1 and CDR2, per the germline V gene, are SNHLY and FYNNEI.

This clonotype was counted many times. Its recognized antigen is unknown. Within one base of it there is no much larger clone, and no base qualities were kept. Here the chain combines TRBV2 and TRBJ2-1, with 8 bases aligning to TRBD2. Material for sequencing was blood. The TCR sequence derives from a woman in her twenties or thirties with Graves' hyperthyroidism that later progressed to Graves' ophthalmopathy. The CDR3 protein: CASRLAPGSYNEQFF. Read as DNA, the sequence is TGTGCCAGCCGACTAGCGCCCGGCTCCTACAATGAGCAGTTCTTC.